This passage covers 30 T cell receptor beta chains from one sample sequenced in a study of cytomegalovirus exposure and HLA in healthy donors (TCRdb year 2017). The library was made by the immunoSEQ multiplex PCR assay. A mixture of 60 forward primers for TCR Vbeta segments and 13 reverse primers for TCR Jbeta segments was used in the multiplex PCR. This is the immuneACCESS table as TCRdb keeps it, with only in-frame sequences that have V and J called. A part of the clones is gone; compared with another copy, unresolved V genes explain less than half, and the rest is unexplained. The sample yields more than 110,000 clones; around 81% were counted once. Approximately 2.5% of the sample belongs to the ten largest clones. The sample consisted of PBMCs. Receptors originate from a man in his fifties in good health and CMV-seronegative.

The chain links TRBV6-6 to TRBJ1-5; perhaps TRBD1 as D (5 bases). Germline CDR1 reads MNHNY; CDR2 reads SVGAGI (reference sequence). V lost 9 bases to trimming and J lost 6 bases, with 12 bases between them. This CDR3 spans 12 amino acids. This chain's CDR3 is CASSHGGQPQHF. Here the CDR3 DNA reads TGTGCCAGTAGCCACGGGGGTCAGCCCCAGCATTTT.

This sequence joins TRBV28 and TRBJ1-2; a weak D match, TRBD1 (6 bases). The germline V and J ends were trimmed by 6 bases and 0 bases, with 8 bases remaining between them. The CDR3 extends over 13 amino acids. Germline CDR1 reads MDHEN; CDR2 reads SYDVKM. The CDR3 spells CASRQGPNYGYTF. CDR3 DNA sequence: TGTGCCAGCAGACAGGGACCTAACTATGGCTACACCTTC.

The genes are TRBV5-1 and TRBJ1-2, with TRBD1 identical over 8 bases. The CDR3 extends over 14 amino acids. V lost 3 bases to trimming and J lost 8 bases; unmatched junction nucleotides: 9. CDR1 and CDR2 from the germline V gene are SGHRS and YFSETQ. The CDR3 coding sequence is TGCGCCAGCAGCTACTCTGGACAGGGCGAAGGCTACACCTTC. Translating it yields CASSYSGQGEGYTF.

The CDR3 DNA is TGCGCCAGCAGCTCGAGCGGGAGGGAAAATGAGCAGTTCTTC. Amino acid sequence: CASSSSGRENEQFF. The chain joins TRBV5-1 to TRBJ2-1, with 10 positions matching TRBD2. V lost 3 bases, J lost 7 bases, and 4 bases stayed unmatched. Germline CDR1 reads SGHRS; CDR2 reads YFSETQ. This CDR3 comprises 14 residues.

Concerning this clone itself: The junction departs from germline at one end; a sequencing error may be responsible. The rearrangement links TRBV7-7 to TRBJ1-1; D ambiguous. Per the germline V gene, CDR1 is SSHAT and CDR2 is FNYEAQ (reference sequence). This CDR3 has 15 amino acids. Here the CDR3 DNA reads TGTGCTAGCAGCCCGGAGGACCTTTGGGGCACTGAAGCTTTCTTT. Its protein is CASSPEDLWGTEAFF.

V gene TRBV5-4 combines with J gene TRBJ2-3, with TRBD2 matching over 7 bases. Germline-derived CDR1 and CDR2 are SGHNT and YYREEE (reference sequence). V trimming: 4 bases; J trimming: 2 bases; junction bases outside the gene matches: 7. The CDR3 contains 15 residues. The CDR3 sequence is CASSLLADPTDTQYF. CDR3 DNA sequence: TGTGCCAGCAGCCTCCTAGCGGACCCCACAGATACGCAGTATTTT.

Here the CDR3 DNA reads TGTGCCAGCAGCGTCGGGACTACGTACAATGAGCAGTTCTTC. It specifies CASSVGTTYNEQFF. The chain is built from TRBV9 and TRBJ2-1, with TRBD2 identical over 7 bases. Germline CDR1 is SGDLS and CDR2 is YYNGEE. The CDR3 loop spans 14 amino acids. V was clipped by 2 bases and J by 4 bases; unmatched bases: 3.

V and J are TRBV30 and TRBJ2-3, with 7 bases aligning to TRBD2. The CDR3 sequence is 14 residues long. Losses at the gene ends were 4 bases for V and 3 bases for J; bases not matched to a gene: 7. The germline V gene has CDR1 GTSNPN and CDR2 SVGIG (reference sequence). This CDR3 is CAWTREVGTDTQYF. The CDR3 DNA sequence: TGTGCCTGGACCCGGGAGGTGGGGACAGATACGCAGTATTTT.

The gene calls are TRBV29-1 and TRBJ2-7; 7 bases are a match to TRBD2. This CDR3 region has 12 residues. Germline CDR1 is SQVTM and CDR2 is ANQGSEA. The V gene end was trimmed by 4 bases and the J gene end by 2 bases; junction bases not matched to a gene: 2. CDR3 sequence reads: CSVASGTYEQYF. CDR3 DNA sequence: TGCAGCGTTGCGAGCGGGACCTACGAGCAGTACTTC.

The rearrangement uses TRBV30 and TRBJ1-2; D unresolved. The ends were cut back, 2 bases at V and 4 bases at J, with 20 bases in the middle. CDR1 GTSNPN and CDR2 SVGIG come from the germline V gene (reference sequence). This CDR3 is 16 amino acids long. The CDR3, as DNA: TGTGCCTGGAGTTTTAGGAGGTTGGATACATTCTATGGCTACACCTTC. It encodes CAWSFRRLDTFYGYTF. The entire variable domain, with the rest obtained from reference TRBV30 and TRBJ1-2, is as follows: SQTIHQWPATLVQPVGSPLSLECTVEGTSNPNLYWYRQAAGRGLQLLFYSVGIGQISSEVPQNLSASRPQDRQFILSSKKLLLSDSGFYLCAWSFRRLDTFYGYTFGSGTRLTVV.

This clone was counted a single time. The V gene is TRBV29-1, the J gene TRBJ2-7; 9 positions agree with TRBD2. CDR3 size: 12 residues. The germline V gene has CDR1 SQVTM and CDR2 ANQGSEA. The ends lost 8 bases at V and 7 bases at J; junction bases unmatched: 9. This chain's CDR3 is CSTRLAEGEQYF. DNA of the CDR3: TGCAGCACCCGACTAGCGGAAGGGGAGCAGTACTTC.

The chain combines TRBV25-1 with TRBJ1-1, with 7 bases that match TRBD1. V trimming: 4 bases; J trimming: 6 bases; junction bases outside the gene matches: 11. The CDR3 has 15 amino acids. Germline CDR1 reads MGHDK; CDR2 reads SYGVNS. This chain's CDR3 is CASSARTDRAPEAFF. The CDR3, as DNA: TGTGCCAGCAGTGCCCGGACAGACAGGGCACCTGAAGCTTTCTTT.

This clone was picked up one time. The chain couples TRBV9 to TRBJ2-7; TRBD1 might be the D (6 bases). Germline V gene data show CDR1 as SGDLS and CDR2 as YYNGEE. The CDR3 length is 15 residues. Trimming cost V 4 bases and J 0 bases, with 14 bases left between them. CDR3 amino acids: CASSPQGLSSYEQYF. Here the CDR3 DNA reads TGTGCCAGCAGCCCCCAGGGGCTGAGCTCCTACGAGCAGTACTTC.

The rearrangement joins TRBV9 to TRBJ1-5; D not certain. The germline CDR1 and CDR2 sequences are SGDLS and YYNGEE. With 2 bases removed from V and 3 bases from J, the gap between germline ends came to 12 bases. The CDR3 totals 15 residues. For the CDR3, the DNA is TGTGCCAGCAGCGTTACGGCCCGGGACAATCAGCCCCAGCATTTT. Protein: CASSVTARDNQPQHF.

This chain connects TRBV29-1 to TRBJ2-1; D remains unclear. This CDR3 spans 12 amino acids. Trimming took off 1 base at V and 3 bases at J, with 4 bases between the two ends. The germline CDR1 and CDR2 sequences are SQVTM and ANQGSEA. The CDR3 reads CSVEGGYNEQFF. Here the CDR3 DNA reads TGCAGCGTTGAAGGAGGCTACAATGAGCAGTTCTTC.

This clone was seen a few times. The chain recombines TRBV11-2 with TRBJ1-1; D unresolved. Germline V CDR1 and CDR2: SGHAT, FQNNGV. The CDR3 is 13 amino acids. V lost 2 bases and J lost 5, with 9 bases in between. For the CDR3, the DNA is TGTGCCAGCAGCTTATCGTCGGGGACTGAAGCTTTCTTT. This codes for CASSLSSGTEAFF.

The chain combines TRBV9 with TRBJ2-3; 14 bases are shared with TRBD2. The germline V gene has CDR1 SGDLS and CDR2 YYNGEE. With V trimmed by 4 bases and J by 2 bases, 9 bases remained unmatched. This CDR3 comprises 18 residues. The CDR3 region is CASSSRLAGGPITDTQYF. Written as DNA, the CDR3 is TGTGCCAGCAGCTCCCGACTAGCGGGGGGGCCTATCACAGATACGCAGTATTTT.

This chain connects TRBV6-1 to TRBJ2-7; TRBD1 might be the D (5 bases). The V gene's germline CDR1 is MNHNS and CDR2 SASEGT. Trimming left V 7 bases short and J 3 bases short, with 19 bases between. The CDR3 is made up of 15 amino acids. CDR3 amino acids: CASTRSGHQNYEQYF. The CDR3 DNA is TGTGCCAGCACGAGGTCAGGGCATCAAAACTACGAGCAGTACTTC.

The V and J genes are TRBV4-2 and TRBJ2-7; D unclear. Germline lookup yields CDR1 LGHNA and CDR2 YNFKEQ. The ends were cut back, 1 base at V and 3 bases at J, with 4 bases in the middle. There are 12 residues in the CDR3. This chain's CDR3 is CASSQGSYEQYF. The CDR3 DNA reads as TGTGCCAGCAGCCAAGGCAGCTACGAGCAGTACTTC.

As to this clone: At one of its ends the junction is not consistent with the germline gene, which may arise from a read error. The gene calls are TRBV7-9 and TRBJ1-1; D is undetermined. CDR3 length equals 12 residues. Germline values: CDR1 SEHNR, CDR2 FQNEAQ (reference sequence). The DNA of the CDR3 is TGTTCCAGCAGCTTACAGAACACTGAAGCTTTCTTT. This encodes CSSSLQNTEAFF. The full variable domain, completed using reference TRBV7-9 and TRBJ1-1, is DTGVSQNPRHKITKRGQNVTFRCDPISEHNRLYWYRQTLGQGPEFLTYFQNEAQLEKSRLLSDRFSAERPKGSFSTLEIQRTEQGDSAMYLCSSSLQNTEAFFGQGTRLTVV.

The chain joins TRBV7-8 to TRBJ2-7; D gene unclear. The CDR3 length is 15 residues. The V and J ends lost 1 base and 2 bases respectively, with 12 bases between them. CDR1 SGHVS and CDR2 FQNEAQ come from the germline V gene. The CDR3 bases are TGTGCCAGCAGCTTAGAACCAGCGCCAACCTACGAGCAGTACTTC. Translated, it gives CASSLEPAPTYEQYF.

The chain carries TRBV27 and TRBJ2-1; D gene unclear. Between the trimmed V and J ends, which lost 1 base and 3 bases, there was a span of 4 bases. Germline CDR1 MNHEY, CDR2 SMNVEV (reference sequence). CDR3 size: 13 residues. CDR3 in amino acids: CASSLYGYNEQFF. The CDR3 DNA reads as TGTGCCAGCAGTTTATACGGCTACAATGAGCAGTTCTTC.

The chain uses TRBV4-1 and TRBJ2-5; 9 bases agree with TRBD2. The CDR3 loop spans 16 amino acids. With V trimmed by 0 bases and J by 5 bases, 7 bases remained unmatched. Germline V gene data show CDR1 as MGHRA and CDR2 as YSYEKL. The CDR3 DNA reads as TGCGCCAGCAGCCAAGACGGTAGCGGGAGTTATGAGACCCAGTACTTC. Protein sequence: CASSQDGSGSYETQYF.

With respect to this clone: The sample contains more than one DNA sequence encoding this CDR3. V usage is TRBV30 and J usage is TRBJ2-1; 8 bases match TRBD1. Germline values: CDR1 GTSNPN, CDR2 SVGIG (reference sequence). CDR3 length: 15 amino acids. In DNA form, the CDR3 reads TGTGCTCAGAACGTCGGGACAGGAATCTACAATGAGCAGTTCTTC. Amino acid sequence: CAQNVGTGIYNEQFF.

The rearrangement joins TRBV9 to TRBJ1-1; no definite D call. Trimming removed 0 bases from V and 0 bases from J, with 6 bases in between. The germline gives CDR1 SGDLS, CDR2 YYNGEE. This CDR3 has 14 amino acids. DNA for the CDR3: TGTGCCAGCAGCGTAGGGCACGTGAACACTGAAGCTTTCTTT. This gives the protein CASSVGHVNTEAFF.

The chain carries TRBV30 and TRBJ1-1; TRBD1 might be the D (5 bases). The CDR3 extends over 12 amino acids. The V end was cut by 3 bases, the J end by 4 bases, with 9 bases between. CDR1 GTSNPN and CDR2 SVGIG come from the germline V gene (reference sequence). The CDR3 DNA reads TGTGCCTGGAGCACAGGACGCACTGAAGCTTTCTTT. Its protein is CAWSTGRTEAFF.

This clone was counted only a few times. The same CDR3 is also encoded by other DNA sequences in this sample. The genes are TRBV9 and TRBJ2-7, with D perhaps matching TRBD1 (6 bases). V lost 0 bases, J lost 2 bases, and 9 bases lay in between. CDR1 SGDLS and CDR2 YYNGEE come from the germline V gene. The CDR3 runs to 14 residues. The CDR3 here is CASSVGGGPYEQYF. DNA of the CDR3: TGTGCCAGCAGCGTAGGAGGGGGTCCCTACGAGCAGTACTTC.

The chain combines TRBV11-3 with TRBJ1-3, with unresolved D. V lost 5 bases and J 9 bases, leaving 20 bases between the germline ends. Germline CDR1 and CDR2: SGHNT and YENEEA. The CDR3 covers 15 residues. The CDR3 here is CASSRDLPGLGTIYF. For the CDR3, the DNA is TGTGCCAGCAGCCGCGATCTGCCTGGGCTTGGCACCATATATTTT.

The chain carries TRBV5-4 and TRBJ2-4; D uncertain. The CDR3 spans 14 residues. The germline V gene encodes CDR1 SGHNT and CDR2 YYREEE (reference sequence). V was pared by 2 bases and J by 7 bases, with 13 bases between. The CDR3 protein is CASSFQNGPNIQYF. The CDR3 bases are TGTGCCAGCAGCTTCCAGAATGGGCCTAACATTCAGTACTTC.

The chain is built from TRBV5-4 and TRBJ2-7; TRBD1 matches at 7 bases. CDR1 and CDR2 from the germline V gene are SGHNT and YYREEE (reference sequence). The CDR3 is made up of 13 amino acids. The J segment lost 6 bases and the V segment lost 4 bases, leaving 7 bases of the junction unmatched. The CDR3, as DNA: TGTGCCAGCAGCCAAACAGGGGCCGTCGAGCAGTACTTC. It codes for CASSQTGAVEQYF.